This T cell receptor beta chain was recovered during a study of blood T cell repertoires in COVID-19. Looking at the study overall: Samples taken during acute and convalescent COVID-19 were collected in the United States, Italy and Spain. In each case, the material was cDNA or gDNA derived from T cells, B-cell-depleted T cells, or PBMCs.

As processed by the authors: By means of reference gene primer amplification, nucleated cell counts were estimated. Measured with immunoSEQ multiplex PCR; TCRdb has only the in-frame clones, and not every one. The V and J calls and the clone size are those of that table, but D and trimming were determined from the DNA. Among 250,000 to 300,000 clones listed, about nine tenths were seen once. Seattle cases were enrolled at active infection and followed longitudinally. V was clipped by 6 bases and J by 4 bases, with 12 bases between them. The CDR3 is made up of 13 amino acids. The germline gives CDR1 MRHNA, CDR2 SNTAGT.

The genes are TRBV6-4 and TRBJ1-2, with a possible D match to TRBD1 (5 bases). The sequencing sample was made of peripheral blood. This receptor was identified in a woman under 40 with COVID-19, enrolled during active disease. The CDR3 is CASRFRVPYGYTF. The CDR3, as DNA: TGTGCCAGCAGGTTCAGGGTACCCTATGGCTACACCTTC.